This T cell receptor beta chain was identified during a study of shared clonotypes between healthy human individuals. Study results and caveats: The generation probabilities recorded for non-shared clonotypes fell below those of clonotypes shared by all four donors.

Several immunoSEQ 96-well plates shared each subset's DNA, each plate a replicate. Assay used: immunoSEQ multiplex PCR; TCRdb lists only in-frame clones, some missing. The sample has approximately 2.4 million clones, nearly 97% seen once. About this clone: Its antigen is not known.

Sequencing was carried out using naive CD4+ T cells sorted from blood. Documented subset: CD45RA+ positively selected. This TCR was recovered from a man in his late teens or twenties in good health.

CDR3 in DNA: TGTGCCAGCAGCTTAGGGAAAAGTCCGCCCGGGGAGCTGTTTTTT. This translates into CASSLGKSPPGELFF. The rearrangement joins TRBV11-3 to TRBJ2-2; D unclear. Trimming pared 1 base from V and 6 bases from J, leaving 12 bases between. This CDR3 is 15 amino acids long. The V gene's germline CDR1 is SGHNT and CDR2 YENEEA.